Listed below are T cell receptor beta chains from one sample, sequenced in a study of cytomegalovirus exposure and HLA in healthy donors. Measured with immunoSEQ multiplex PCR; TCRdb has only the in-frame clones, and not every one. This sample yields about 270,000 clones, of which roughly two thirds are seen a single time; approximately 2.1% belongs to the top ten. Sequencing used PBMCs. The source is a female donor in good health and CMV-seronegative. Both conserved end residues are part of each CDR3. A D gene is named only where the DNA matches it firmly. A row's size may be missing; if present it is once, few, many or a size class.

V gene	D gene	J gene	clone size	CDR3 protein	CDR3 DNA
TRBV4-1	-	TRBJ1-1	-	CASSQDRNREGTEAFF	TGCGCCAGCAGCCAAGATCGTAACAGGGAGGGTACTGAAGCTTTCTTT
TRBV6-1	-	TRBJ2-2	few	CASSGGGPNTGELFF	TGTGCCAGCAGTGGTGGCGGGCCGAACACCGGGGAGCTGTTTTTT
TRBV4-1	TRBD2	TRBJ2-7	-	CASSQDPGLAETYEQYF	TGCGCCAGCAGCCAAGATCCAGGACTAGCGGAGACCTACGAGCAGTACTTC
TRBV21-1	-	TRBJ1-1	-	CASKYPRTEAFF	TGTGCCAGCAAATACCCCCGGACTGAAGCTTTCTTT
TRBV6-4	TRBD1	TRBJ2-1	-	CASNPGVGQVVDEQFF	TGTGCCAGCAACCCAGGGGTCGGACAGGTGGTGGATGAGCAGTTCTTC
TRBV7-9	TRBD1	TRBJ1-5	-	CSSSLGQGNQPQHF	TGTTCCAGCAGCTTGGGACAGGGAAATCAGCCCCAGCATTTT
TRBV7-9	-	TRBJ1-1	-	CASSLALGASRTEAFF	TGTGCCAGCAGCTTAGCACTGGGGGCCTCGCGGACTGAAGCTTTCTTT
TRBV30	TRBD2	TRBJ2-7	few	CARGEDEQYF	TGTGCCCGGGGGGAGGACGAGCAGTACTTC
TRBV29-1	TRBD1	TRBJ1-2	few	CSVLTGESHYGYTF	TGCAGCGTTTTGACAGGGGAATCTCACTATGGCTACACCTTC
TRBV28	TRBD2	TRBJ2-7	few	CASLPSGAYEQYF	TGTGCCAGCCTTCCTAGCGGAGCCTACGAGCAGTACTTC
TRBV12-5	-	TRBJ2-5	-	CASGLDSLVQYF	TGTGCTAGTGGTTTGGATAGCCTTGTGCAGTACTTC
TRBV7-9	TRBD2	TRBJ2-5	-	CASSSLAGFKETQYF	TGTGCCAGCAGTTCACTAGCGGGATTTAAAGAGACCCAGTACTTC
TRBV28	-	TRBJ2-5	-	CASSFSREGTQYF	TGTGCCAGCAGTTTCTCGCGGGAAGGTACCCAGTACTTC
TRBV28	-	TRBJ1-2	-	CASRTRTGIYGYTF	TGTGCCAGCAGAACCCGGACGGGGATCTATGGCTACACCTTC
TRBV12-5	-	TRBJ2-1	-	CASRRVFSSYNEQFF	TGTGCTAGTCGCCGGGTCTTCAGCTCCTACAATGAGCAGTTCTTC
TRBV10-1	-	TRBJ1-2	-	CASSEGGFNYGYTF	TGCGCCAGCAGTGAAGGAGGCTTTAACTATGGCTACACCTTC
TRBV28	-	TRBJ1-4	-	CASSAGTMNEKLFF	TGTGCCAGCAGTGCTGGGACAATGAATGAAAAACTGTTTTTT
TRBV6-5	TRBD1	TRBJ2-1	few	CASSIGGGEQFF	TGTGCCAGCAGTATAGGGGGCGGTGAGCAGTTCTTC
TRBV11-3	-	TRBJ1-2	-	CASSFSVGDYGYTF	TGTGCCAGCAGCTTTTCTGTAGGGGACTATGGCTACACCTTC
TRBV15	-	TRBJ2-5	-	CATSRAPSLQTETQYF	TGTGCCACCAGCAGAGCTCCTTCCCTACAGACGGAGACCCAGTACTTC
TRBV5-5	TRBD1	TRBJ2-7	-	CASSLRGTGKTTLAYEQYF	TGTGCCAGCAGCTTGCGAGGGACAGGGAAGACTACACTAGCCTACGAGCAGTACTTC
TRBV28	-	TRBJ2-7	once	CASSLMYEQYF	TGTGCCAGCAGTTTAATGTACGAGCAGTACTTC
TRBV18	-	TRBJ2-3	-	CASSPELIRTSTDTQYF	TGTGCCAGCTCACCCGAACTTATAAGAACTAGCACAGATACGCAGTATTTT
TRBV6-6	TRBD2	TRBJ2-3	-	CASSYSRLAGTDTQYF	TGTGCCAGCAGTTACTCCCGGCTAGCGGGCACAGATACGCAGTATTTT
TRBV29-1	-	TRBJ1-4	-	CSVEDDRGEKLFF	TGCAGCGTTGAAGACGACCGAGGGGAAAAACTGTTTTTT
TRBV6-5	-	TRBJ1-4	few	CASSSAGANEKLFF	TGTGCCAGCAGTTCGGCAGGGGCGAATGAAAAACTGTTTTTT
TRBV27	-	TRBJ1-1	-	CASSLSQGTEAFF	TGTGCCAGCAGTTTATCGCAGGGCACTGAAGCTTTCTTT
TRBV5-1	-	TRBJ1-1	few	CASSVNVNTEAFF	TGCGCCAGCAGCGTAAATGTGAACACTGAAGCTTTCTTT
TRBV7-9	-	TRBJ1-2	-	CASSLGETPGGYGYTF	TGTGCCAGCAGCTTAGGCGAAACCCCCGGGGGATATGGCTACACCTTC
TRBV4-1	TRBD1	TRBJ1-1	-	CASSPLQGGDAEAFF	TGCGCCAGCAGCCCGCTCCAGGGGGGAGACGCTGAAGCTTTCTTT
TRBV4-1	-	TRBJ2-3	-	CASSPMTRGTDTQYF	TGCGCCAGCAGCCCTATGACCCGGGGCACAGATACGCAGTATTTT
TRBV25-1	-	TRBJ1-2	-	CASSEYPRAGYTF	TGTGCCAGCAGTGAATACCCCAGGGCGGGCTACACCTTC
TRBV5-1	-	TRBJ1-5	-	CASSSQRDNQPQHF	TGCGCCAGCAGCTCCCAGCGGGATAATCAGCCCCAGCATTTT
TRBV5-8	TRBD2	TRBJ2-1	-	CASTRTSGFNEQFF	TGTGCCAGCACCAGGACTAGCGGGTTCAATGAGCAGTTCTTC
TRBV7-2	-	TRBJ2-5	-	CASSSGRGETQYF	TGTGCCAGCAGCTCCGGGCGGGGTGAGACCCAGTACTTC
TRBV27	TRBD2	TRBJ2-7	-	CAQPLGTTSYEQYF	TGTGCCCAACCGCTGGGGACTACCTCCTACGAGCAGTACTTC
TRBV9	-	TRBJ1-5	-	CASSVDGGNQPQHF	TGTGCCAGCAGCGTAGACGGGGGAAATCAGCCCCAGCATTTT
TRBV5-4	-	TRBJ2-7	-	CASSSRDEQYF	TGTGCCAGCAGCTCAAGAGACGAGCAGTACTTC
TRBV6-4	TRBD2	TRBJ2-3	-	CASSDSSSGLRTDTQYF	TGTGCCAGCAGTGACTCTTCTAGCGGACTTAGGACAGATACGCAGTATTTT
TRBV28	-	TRBJ2-2	-	CASTSLLAGELFF	TGTGCCAGCACTTCGCTGCTAGCCGGGGAGCTGTTTTTT
TRBV7-7	-	TRBJ2-2	few	CASSLGSSNTGELFF	TGTGCCAGCAGCTTAGGTAGCTCGAACACCGGGGAGCTGTTTTTT
TRBV18	-	TRBJ2-3	-	CASSPLRANRSPDTQYF	TGTGCCAGCTCACCCCTCCGGGCCAACAGGTCCCCAGATACGCAGTATTTT